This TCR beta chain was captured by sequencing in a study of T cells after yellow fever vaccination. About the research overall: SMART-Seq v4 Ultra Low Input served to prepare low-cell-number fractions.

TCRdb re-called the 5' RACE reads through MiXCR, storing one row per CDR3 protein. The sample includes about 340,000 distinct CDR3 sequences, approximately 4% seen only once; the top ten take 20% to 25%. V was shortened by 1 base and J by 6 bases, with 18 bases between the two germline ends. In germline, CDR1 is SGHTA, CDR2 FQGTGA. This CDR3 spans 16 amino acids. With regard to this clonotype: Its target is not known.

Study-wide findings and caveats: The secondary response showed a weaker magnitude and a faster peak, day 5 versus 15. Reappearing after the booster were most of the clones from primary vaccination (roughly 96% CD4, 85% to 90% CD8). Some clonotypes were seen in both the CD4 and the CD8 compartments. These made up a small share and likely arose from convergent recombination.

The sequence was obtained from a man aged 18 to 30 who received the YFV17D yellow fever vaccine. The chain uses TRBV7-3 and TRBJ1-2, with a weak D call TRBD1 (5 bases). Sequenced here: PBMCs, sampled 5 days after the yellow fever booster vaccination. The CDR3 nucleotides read TGTGCCAGCAGCTTAAGTCCTCAAGACAGTGCGGATGGCTACACCTTC. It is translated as CASSLSPQDSADGYTF.